Each of the 27 T cell receptor beta chains below was sequenced from the same sample in a study of cytomegalovirus exposure and HLA in healthy donors. Amplification used 60 Vbeta primers and 13 Jbeta primers. Assay used: immunoSEQ multiplex PCR; TCRdb lists only in-frame clones, some missing. The table lists over 80,000 clones, roughly 67% of them singletons. Sequences were obtained from PBMCs. Receptors were obtained from a boy aged 5-17 years in good health and CMV-seropositive.

The table lists this clone with a few counts. In the same sample, other DNA sequences code for this CDR3. V and J are TRBV30 and TRBJ1-5; TRBD1 agrees at 8 bases. Germline V lookup: CDR1 GTSNPN, CDR2 SVGIG (reference sequence). The CDR3 sequence is 15 residues long. V was pared by 3 bases and J by 1 base, with 5 bases of the junction left unmatched. The CDR3, as DNA: TGTGCCTGGAGCCATTGGACAGGGAGCAATCAGCCCCAGCATTTT. Protein product: CAWSHWTGSNQPQHF.

The V gene is TRBV6-6, the J gene TRBJ2-3; no definite D call. The CDR3 consists of 13 residues. V was clipped by 0 bases and J by 11 bases, with 12 bases between them. CDR1 is MNHNY and CDR2 is SVGAGI in the germline V gene (reference sequence). Here the CDR3 DNA reads TGTGCCAGCAGTTACTCGTCGCGGTACGAGCAGTATTTT. This codes for CASSYSSRYEQYF.

This clone was found a few times. The chain joins TRBV19 to TRBJ1-2, with a possible D match to TRBD1 (6 bases). Germline-derived CDR1 and CDR2 are LNHDA and SQIVND (reference sequence). The CDR3 runs to 14 residues. The V end was cut by 3 bases, the J end by 2 bases, with 10 bases between. CDR3 nucleotide sequence: TGTGCCAGTAGTATGGACAGTCTCAACTATGGCTACACCTTC. Its translation is CASSMDSLNYGYTF. Full variable domain (missing parts from reference TRBV19 and TRBJ1-2): DGGITQSPKYLFRKEGQNVTLSCEQNLNHDAMYWYRQDPGQGLRLIYYSQIVNDFQKGDIAEGYSVSREKKESFPLTVTSAQKNPTAFYLCASSMDSLNYGYTFGSGTRLTVV.

The V and J genes are TRBV6-5 and TRBJ1-2; TRBD1 matches at 11 bases. After removal of 4 bases from V and 7 bases from J, the junction contained 11 bases not matched to a gene. The CDR3 runs to 16 residues. Germline V gene data show CDR1 as MNHEY and CDR2 as SVGAGI. The CDR3 DNA sequence: TGTGCCAGCAGTTTGGGACAGGGGGTAATTTTCGGTGGCTACACCTTC. The encoded protein is CASSLGQGVIFGGYTF.

This clone was picked up one time. The rearrangement joins TRBV30 to TRBJ2-7; TRBD1 is a possible D gene (5 bases). V gave up 3 bases and J gave up 1 base, with 10 bases separating them. The germline V gene encodes CDR1 GTSNPN and CDR2 SVGIG (reference sequence). The CDR3 spans 13 residues. The CDR3 is CAWRTDTSYEQYF. Written as DNA, the CDR3 is TGTGCCTGGAGGACGGACACGTCCTACGAGCAGTACTTC.

Only a few counts were recorded for this clone. CDR3 bases: TGTGCCAGCAGTGAAGCGAAGGTCGGCAGCGGTACCTACGAGCAGTACTTC. Protein sequence: CASSEAKVGSGTYEQYF. The rearrangement joins TRBV6-1 to TRBJ2-7, with TRBD2 as a possible D gene (5 bases). Germline V lookup: CDR1 MNHNS, CDR2 SASEGT. V was clipped by 0 bases and J by 2 bases, with 17 bases between them. This CDR3 is built from 17 residues.

V and J are TRBV5-4 and TRBJ1-1; no clear D gene. V was trimmed by 2 bases and J by 4 bases, leaving 12 bases between them. The CDR3 has 14 amino acids. CDR1 is SGHNT, CDR2 YYREEE, per germline (reference sequence). In DNA form, the CDR3 reads TGTGCCAGCAGCTTCCCACAGCGGGGCACTGAAGCTTTCTTT. Amino acid sequence: CASSFPQRGTEAFF.

Only a few counts were recorded for this clone. V usage is TRBV5-1 and J usage is TRBJ1-3; perhaps TRBD1 as D (6 bases). V was pared by 0 bases and J by 4 bases, with 11 bases between. Germline values: CDR1 SGHRS, CDR2 YFSETQ. The CDR3 is 15 amino acids. CDR3 bases: TGCGCCAGCAGCTTGGGCAGGGGAGCGGGAAACACCATATATTTT. Translation gives CASSLGRGAGNTIYF.

This clone has only a few counts. V and J are TRBV2 and TRBJ1-5; D may be TRBD1 (6 bases). Trimming shortened V by 9 bases and J by 3 bases, and 9 bases separated the two germline ends. The CDR3 has 12 residues. Germline assignment: CDR1 SNHLY and CDR2 FYNNEI. CDR3: CASRGYNQPQHF. CDR3 nucleotides: TGTGCCAGTAGGGGGTACAATCAGCCCCAGCATTTT.

The chain combines TRBV14 with TRBJ1-2; no clear D gene. The V and J ends lost 1 base and 9 bases respectively, with 9 bases between them. The germline V gene has CDR1 SGHDN and CDR2 FVKESK. CDR3 length equals 12 residues. In nucleotides, the CDR3 is TGTGCCAGCAGCCAAGCACCGCGTAGCTACACCTTC. Translation: CASSQAPRSYTF.

CDR3 sequence reads: CASSRRTGLSGNTIYF. The CDR3 nucleotides are TGTGCCAGTAGTAGAAGGACAGGTCTCTCTGGAAACACCATATATTTT. The chain has TRBV19 and TRBJ1-3; 7 nucleotides match TRBD1. This CDR3 is 16 amino acids long. Germline V gene lookup returns CDR1 LNHDA and CDR2 SQIVND (reference sequence). V trimming: 4 bases; J trimming: 0 bases; junction bases outside the gene matches: 6.

The CDR3 reads CSAGSSYEQYF. As DNA, the CDR3 is TGCAGTGCCGGGAGCTCCTACGAGCAGTACTTC. This chain uses TRBV20-1 with TRBJ2-7; the D gene is possibly TRBD2 (6 bases). The CDR3 length is 11 residues. V dropped 6 bases and J dropped 0 bases, with 6 bases sitting between them. CDR1 and CDR2 from the germline V gene are DFQATT and SNEGSKA (reference sequence).

V usage is TRBV7-9 and J usage is TRBJ1-2, with D perhaps TRBD1 (6 bases). Germline lookup yields CDR1 SEHNR and CDR2 FQNEAQ (reference sequence). The CDR3 covers 15 residues. Trimming pared 2 bases from V and 5 bases from J, leaving 15 bases between. The CDR3 region has the DNA TGTGCCAGCAGCTTATGGGACACGGAGTGGTATGGCTACACCTTC. This translates into CASSLWDTEWYGYTF.

The gene calls are TRBV18 and TRBJ1-1; D is uncertain. CDR1 is KGHSH and CDR2 is LQKENI in the germline V gene. The CDR3 loop spans 12 amino acids. V dropped 6 bases and J dropped 11 bases, with 16 bases sitting between them. The CDR3 coding sequence is TGTGCCAGCTCGCCTTCCGTCCTCGGGGCTTTCTTT. It encodes CASSPSVLGAFF.

This clone was detected only a few times. The chain joins TRBV7-2 to TRBJ2-7, with 11 bases matching TRBD2. V trimming: 7 bases; J trimming: 2 bases; junction bases outside the gene matches: 7. Germline values: CDR1 SGHTA, CDR2 FQGNSA. The CDR3 has 15 amino acids. The DNA for the CDR3 is TGTGCCAGCAACTCCGTAGCGGGAGGGCCCTACGAGCAGTACTTC. Amino acids: CASNSVAGGPYEQYF. Full variable domain (remainder filled in from reference TRBV7-2 and TRBJ2-7): GAGVSQSPSNKVTEKGKDVELRCDPISGHTALYWYRQSLGQGLEFLIYFQGNSAPDKSGLPSDRFSAERTGGSVSTLTIQRTQQEDSAVYLCASNSVAGGPYEQYFGPGTRLTVT.

This clone appeared a few times. The chain's CDR3 is CASSPGTSGSYEQYF. The CDR3 bases are TGTGCCAGCAGTCCGGGGACTAGCGGGAGTTACGAGCAGTACTTC. The chain couples TRBV27 to TRBJ2-7, with 14 bases that match TRBD2. CDR3 length equals 15 residues. Germline CDR1 MNHEY, CDR2 SMNVEV (reference sequence). J gave up 4 bases and V 5 bases, and 4 bases lay outside the gene matches.

V and J are TRBV2 and TRBJ2-7; D gene unclear. Trimming removed 3 bases from V and 0 bases from J, with 6 bases in between. This CDR3 has 13 residues. Germline loops: CDR1 SNHLY, CDR2 FYNNEI. CDR3: CASSEQDSYEQYF. As DNA, the CDR3 is TGTGCCAGCAGTGAGCAGGACTCCTACGAGCAGTACTTC. The full variable domain, with the rest looked up from reference TRBV2 and TRBJ2-7, is EPEVTQTPSHQVTQMGQEVILRCVPISNHLYFYWYRQILGQKVEFLVSFYNNEISEKSEIFDDQFSVERPDGSNFTLKIRSTKLEDSAMYFCASSEQDSYEQYFGPGTRLTVT.

The V gene is TRBV6-1, the J gene TRBJ1-1; D gene uncertain. Per the germline V gene, CDR1 is MNHNS and CDR2 is SASEGT. Trimming took off 1 base at V and 5 bases at J, with 14 bases between the two ends. The CDR3 contains 15 residues. CDR3 protein: CASSEGVSRRTEAFF. The CDR3 DNA reads TGTGCCAGCAGTGAAGGCGTCAGTAGGAGGACTGAAGCTTTCTTT.

The V gene is TRBV2, the J gene TRBJ1-1; D unresolved. The CDR3 has 13 residues. Germline CDR1 is SNHLY and CDR2 is FYNNEI. The V gene lost 2 bases and the J gene lost 1 base, with 5 bases spanning the gap. In DNA form, the CDR3 reads TGTGCCAGCAGTGAAAACAGGAACACTGAAGCTTTCTTT. This encodes CASSENRNTEAFF.

DNA of the CDR3: TGTGCCAGCAGCTTCGAGTCCTACAATGAGCAGTTCTTC. It encodes CASSFESYNEQFF. The chain recombines TRBV7-9 with TRBJ2-1; no clear D gene. This CDR3 comprises 13 residues. Trimming pared 3 bases from V and 1 base from J, leaving 4 bases between. From germline, CDR1 is SEHNR and CDR2 FQNEAQ (reference sequence).

The CDR3 spells CASRSRQGAPEQYF. CDR3 DNA: TGTGCCAGTAGATCCCGACAGGGGGCACCCGAGCAGTACTTC. J is TRBJ2-7 and V is TRBV19; TRBD1 matches 10 bases. V gave up 6 bases and J gave up 6 bases; unmatched junction bases: 8. The CDR3 extends over 14 amino acids. The germline V gene encodes CDR1 LNHDA and CDR2 SQIVND (reference sequence). Full variable domain (outside the CDR3, taken from reference TRBV19 and TRBJ2-7): DGGITQSPKYLFRKEGQNVTLSCEQNLNHDAMYWYRQDPGQGLRLIYYSQIVNDFQKGDIAEGYSVSREKKESFPLTVTSAQKNPTAFYLCASRSRQGAPEQYFGPGTRLTVT.

The DNA for the CDR3 is TGCGCCAGCAGCACCCGACTAGCGGGAGTAGATACGCAGTATTTT. Its protein product is CASSTRLAGVDTQYF. The V and J genes are TRBV4-3 and TRBJ2-3; 12 bases match TRBD2. The V gene's germline CDR1 is LGHNA and CDR2 YSLEER. The CDR3 consists of 15 residues. After removal of 5 bases from V and 5 bases from J, the junction contained 5 bases not matched to a gene.

The table lists this clone with a few counts. The chain links TRBV27 to TRBJ1-5; D is perhaps TRBD1 (6 bases). CDR1 is MNHEY, CDR2 SMNVEV, per germline (reference sequence). There are 14 residues in the CDR3. V lost 6 bases and J lost 9, with 18 bases in between. The CDR3 DNA follows: TGTGCCAGCAGCCAGAACGGGGGGCAATGGCCCCAGCATTTT. Protein: CASSQNGGQWPQHF.

The chain is built from TRBV6-5 and TRBJ1-1; 7 bases agree with TRBD1. CDR1 is MNHEY and CDR2 is SVGAGI in the germline V gene. The CDR3 length is 15 residues. J lost 5 bases, V lost 5 bases, and 11 bases had no gene match. CDR3 protein: CASSRPTGVGTEAFF. CDR3 sequence (DNA): TGTGCCAGCAGTCGCCCTACAGGGGTCGGGACTGAAGCTTTCTTT.

V is TRBV7-9 and J is TRBJ2-1; 9 bases fit TRBD2. The CDR3 is 15 residues long. J lost 10 bases, V lost 5 bases, and 12 bases had no gene match. Per the germline V gene, CDR1 is SEHNR and CDR2 is FQNEAQ (reference sequence). The chain's CDR3 is CASSRLAERGREQFF. The CDR3 DNA is TGTGCCAGCAGCCGACTAGCGGAGAGGGGGCGCGAGCAGTTCTTC.

The rearrangement joins TRBV30 to TRBJ1-1; no clear D gene. The V gene's germline CDR1 is GTSNPN and CDR2 SVGIG (reference sequence). V was shortened by 2 bases and J by 7 bases, with 17 bases between the two germline ends. The CDR3 is made up of 14 amino acids. The CDR3 nucleotides are TGTGCCTGGAGTTCCCCGGGAGAGTACCGTGAAGCTTTCTTT. Translated, it gives CAWSSPGEYREAFF.

The chain combines TRBV7-9 with TRBJ1-1; the D is unclear. Germline CDR1 SEHNR, CDR2 FQNEAQ (reference sequence). Trimming left V 6 bases short and J 4 bases short, with 12 bases between. CDR3 size: 13 residues. This CDR3 reads CASREGQSTEAFF. The DNA of the CDR3 is TGTGCCAGCAGAGAGGGTCAGTCCACTGAAGCTTTCTTT.